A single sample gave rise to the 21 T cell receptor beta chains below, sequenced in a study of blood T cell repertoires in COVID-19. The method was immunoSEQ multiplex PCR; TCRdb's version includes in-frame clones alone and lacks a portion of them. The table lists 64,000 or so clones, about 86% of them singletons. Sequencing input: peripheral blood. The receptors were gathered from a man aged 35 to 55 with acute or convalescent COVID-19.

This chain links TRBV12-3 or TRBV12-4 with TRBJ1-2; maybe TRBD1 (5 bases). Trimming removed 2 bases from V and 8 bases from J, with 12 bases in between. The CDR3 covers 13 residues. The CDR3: CASSLNAGPGYTF. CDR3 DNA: TGTGCCAGCAGTTTAAACGCAGGGCCCGGCTACACCTTC.

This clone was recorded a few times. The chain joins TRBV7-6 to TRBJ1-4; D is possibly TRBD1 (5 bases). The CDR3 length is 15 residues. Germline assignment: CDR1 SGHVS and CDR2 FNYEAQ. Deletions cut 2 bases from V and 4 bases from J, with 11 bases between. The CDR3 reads CASSLTAGLNEKLFF. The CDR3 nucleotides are TGTGCCAGCAGCTTAACGGCAGGGCTTAATGAAAAACTGTTTTTT.

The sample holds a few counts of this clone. CDR3 sequence (DNA): TGTGCCAGTAGTATTGTTGGGAGGGCTGAAGCTTTCTTT. Protein product: CASSIVGRAEAFF. The chain has TRBV19 and TRBJ1-1; no clear D. The CDR3 covers 13 residues. With 3 bases removed from V and 6 bases from J, the gap between germline ends came to 11 bases. The germline V gene encodes CDR1 LNHDA and CDR2 SQIVND (reference sequence). Full variable domain (remainder filled in from reference TRBV19 and TRBJ1-1): DGGITQSPKYLFRKEGQNVTLSCEQNLNHDAMYWYRQDPGQGLRLIYYSQIVNDFQKGDIAEGYSVSREKKESFPLTVTSAQKNPTAFYLCASSIVGRAEAFFGQGTRLTVV.

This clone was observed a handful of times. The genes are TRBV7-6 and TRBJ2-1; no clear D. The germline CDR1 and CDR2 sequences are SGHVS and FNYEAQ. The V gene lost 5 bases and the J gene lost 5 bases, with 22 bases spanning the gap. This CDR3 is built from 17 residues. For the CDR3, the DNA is TGTGCCAGCAGCGCCGCCGTGGCCGGGTTACCTGACAATGAGCAGTTCTTC. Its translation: CASSAAVAGLPDNEQFF.

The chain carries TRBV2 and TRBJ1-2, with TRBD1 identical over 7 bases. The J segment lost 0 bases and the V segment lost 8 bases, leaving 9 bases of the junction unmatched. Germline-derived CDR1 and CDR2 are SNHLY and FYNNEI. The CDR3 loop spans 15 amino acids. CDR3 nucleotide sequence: TGTGCCAGCGCGGGACAGCGGACCACTAACTATGGCTACACCTTC. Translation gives CASAGQRTTNYGYTF.

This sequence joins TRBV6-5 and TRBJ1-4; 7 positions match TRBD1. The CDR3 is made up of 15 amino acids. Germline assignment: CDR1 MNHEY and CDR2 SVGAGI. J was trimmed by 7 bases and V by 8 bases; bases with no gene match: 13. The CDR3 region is CASRVGRGRFEKLFF. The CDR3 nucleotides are TGTGCCAGCCGAGTCGGTAGGGGGCGGTTTGAAAAACTGTTTTTT.

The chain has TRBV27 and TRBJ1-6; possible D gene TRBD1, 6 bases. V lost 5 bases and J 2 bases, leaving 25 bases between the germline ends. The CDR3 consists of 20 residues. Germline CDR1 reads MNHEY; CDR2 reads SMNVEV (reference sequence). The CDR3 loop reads CASSKSVLFGTPTYNSPLHF. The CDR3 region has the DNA TGTGCCAGCAGTAAATCCGTACTTTTCGGGACACCAACCTATAATTCACCCCTCCACTTT.

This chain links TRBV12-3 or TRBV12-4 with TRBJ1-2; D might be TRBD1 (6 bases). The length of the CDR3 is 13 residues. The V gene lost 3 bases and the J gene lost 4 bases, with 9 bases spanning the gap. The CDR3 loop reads CASSLTGVYGYTF. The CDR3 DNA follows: TGTGCCAGCAGTTTGACAGGAGTCTATGGCTACACCTTC.

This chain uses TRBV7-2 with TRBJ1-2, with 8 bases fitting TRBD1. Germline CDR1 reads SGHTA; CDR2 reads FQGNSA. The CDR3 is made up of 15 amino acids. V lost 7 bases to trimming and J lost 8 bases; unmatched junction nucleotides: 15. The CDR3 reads CASTLDTGGNMGYTF. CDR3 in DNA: TGTGCCAGCACCTTGGACACAGGGGGAAATATGGGCTACACCTTC.

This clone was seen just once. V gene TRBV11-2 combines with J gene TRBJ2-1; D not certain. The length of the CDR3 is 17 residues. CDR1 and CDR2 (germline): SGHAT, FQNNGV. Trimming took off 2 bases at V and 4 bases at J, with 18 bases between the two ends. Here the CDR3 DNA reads TGTGCCAGCAGCTTACACTCCATTTACGAGGTATACAATGAGCAGTTCTTC. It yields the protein CASSLHSIYEVYNEQFF.

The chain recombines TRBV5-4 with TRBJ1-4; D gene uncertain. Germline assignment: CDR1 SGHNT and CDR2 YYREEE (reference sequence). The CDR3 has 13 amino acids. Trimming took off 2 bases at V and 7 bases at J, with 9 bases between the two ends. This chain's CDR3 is CASSLASVEKLFF. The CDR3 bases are TGTGCCAGCAGCTTAGCGTCCGTTGAAAAACTGTTTTTT.

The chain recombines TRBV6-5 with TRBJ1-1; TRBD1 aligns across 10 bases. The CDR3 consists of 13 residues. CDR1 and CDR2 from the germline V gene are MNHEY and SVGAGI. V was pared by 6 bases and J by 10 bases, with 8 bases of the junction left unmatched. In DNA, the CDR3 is TGTGCCAGCAGACCACCTGGACAGGGGGGAGCTTTCTTT. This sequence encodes CASRPPGQGGAFF.

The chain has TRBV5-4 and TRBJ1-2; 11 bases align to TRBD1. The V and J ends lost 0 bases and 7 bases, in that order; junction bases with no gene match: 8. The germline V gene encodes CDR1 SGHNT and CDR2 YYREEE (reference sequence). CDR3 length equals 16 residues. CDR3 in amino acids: CASSLGGTGGRSGYTF. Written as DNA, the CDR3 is TGTGCCAGCAGCTTGGGGGGGACAGGGGGTCGGTCTGGCTACACCTTC.

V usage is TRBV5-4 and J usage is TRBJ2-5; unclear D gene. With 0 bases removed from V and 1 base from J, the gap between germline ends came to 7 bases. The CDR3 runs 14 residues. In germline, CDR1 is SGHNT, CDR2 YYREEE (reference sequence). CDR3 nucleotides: TGTGCCAGCAGCTTGGATTGGGCCCAAGAGACCCAGTACTTC. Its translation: CASSLDWAQETQYF.

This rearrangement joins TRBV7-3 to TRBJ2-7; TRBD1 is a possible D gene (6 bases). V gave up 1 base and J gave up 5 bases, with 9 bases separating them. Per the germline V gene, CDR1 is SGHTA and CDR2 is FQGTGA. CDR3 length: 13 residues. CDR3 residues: CASSLKDRHEQYF. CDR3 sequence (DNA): TGTGCCAGCAGCTTAAAGGACAGACACGAGCAGTACTTC. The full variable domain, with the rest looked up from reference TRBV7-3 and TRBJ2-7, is GAGVSQTPSNKVTEKGKYVELRCDPISGHTALYWYRQSLGQGPEFLIYFQGTGAADDSGLPNDRFFAVRPEGSVSTLKIQRTERGDSAVYLCASSLKDRHEQYFGPGTRLTVT.

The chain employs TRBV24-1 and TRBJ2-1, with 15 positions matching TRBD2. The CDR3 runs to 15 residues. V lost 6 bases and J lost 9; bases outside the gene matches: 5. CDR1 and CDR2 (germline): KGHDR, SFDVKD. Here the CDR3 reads CATSPRTSGGVEQFF. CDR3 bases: TGTGCCACCAGTCCTCGGACTAGCGGGGGGGTTGAGCAGTTCTTC.

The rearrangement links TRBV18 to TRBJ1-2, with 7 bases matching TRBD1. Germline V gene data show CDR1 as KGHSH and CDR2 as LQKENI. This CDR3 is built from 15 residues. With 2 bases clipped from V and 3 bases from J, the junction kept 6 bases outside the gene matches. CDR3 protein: CASSPRGLEDYGYTF. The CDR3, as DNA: TGTGCCAGCTCACCAAGGGGGCTCGAAGACTATGGCTACACCTTC.

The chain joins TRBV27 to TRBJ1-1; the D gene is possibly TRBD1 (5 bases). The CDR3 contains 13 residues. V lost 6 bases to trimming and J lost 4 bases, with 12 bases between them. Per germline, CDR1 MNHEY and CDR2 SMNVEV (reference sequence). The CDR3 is CASRPPGVTEAFF. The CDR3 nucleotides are TGTGCCAGCAGGCCACCGGGGGTCACTGAAGCTTTCTTT.

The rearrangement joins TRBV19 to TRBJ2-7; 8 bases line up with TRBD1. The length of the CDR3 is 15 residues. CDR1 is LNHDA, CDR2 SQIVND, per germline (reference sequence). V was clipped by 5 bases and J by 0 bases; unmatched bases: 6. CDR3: CASSSQGADSYEQYF. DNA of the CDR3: TGTGCCAGTAGTTCCCAGGGGGCCGACTCCTACGAGCAGTACTTC.

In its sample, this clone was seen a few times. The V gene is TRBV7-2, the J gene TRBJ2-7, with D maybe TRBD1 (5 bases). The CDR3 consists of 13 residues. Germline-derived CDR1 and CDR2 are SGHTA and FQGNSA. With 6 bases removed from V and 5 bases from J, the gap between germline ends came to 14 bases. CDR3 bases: TGTGCCAGCAGACGAGACAGTAGTCACGAGCAGTACTTC. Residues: CASRRDSSHEQYF.

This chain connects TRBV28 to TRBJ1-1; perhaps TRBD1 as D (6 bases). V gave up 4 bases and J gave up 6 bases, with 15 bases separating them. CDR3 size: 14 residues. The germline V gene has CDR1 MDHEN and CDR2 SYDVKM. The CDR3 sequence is CASSSPQGRAEAFF. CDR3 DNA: TGTGCCAGCAGTTCGCCACAGGGAAGGGCTGAAGCTTTCTTT.